The clone carrying this T cell receptor (beta chain) occurred many times. Its antigen remains unidentified. Trimming pared 6 bases from V and 0 bases from J, leaving 12 bases between. The CDR3 is made up of 14 amino acids. TCRdb re-derived calls from the reads in MiXCR, one entry per CDR3 protein. The data hold some 71,000 distinct CDR3 sequences, with 25% to 30% observed a single time. This sample was included in a study of T cell repertoires in cytomegalovirus infection. The receptor comes from a human donor in good health (CMV status not recorded). Some clones in this sample may be carry-over from other donors' samples. The V gene is TRBV12-3 or TRBV12-4, the J gene TRBJ2-7; D may be TRBD1 (5 bases). The sequencing used CD8+ T cells from cultured PBMCs, collected from culture after CMV antigen stimulation. CDR3 protein: CASSSGHTSYEQYF. In DNA form, the CDR3 reads TGTGCCAGCAGCTCAGGGCACACCTCCTACGAGCAGTACTTC.